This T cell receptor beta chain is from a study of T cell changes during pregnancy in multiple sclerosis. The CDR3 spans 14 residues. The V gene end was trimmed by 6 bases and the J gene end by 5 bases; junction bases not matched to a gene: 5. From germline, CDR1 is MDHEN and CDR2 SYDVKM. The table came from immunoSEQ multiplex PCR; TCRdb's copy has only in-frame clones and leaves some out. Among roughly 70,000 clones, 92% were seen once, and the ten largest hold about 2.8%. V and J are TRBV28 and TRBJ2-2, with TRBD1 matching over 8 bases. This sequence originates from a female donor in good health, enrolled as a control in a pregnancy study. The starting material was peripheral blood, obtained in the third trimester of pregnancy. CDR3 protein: CASRATGGTGELFF. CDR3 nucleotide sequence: TGTGCCAGCAGGGCCACAGGGGGAACCGGGGAGCTGTTTTTT.